This T cell receptor beta chain was sequenced during a study of T-cell memory formation after mild COVID-19. Study-wide context: Clusters were largely donor specific.

A word on this clonotype: Its antigen is currently unknown.

Via MiXCR, TCRdb re-called the 5' RACE reads, giving one row per CDR3 protein. The sample lists just over 400,000 distinct CDR3 sequences, roughly a quarter seen once, with 10% to 15% in the top ten. The germline gives CDR1 GTSNPN, CDR2 SVGIG (reference sequence). The CDR3 runs 12 residues. V lost 3 bases and J lost 1, with 6 bases in between. Study observations and caveats: Cross-reactive memory seemingly joined, as some responding clones were found in pre-infection memory. Clones which contracted sat mainly in CM and EM if CD4+, and in EMRA if CD8+.

J is TRBJ1-1 and V is TRBV30; D gene ambiguous. This TCR derives from an adult woman who had mild COVID-19 (a few samples of this study predate the infection). Cell type and time point are not known. Material for sequencing was PBMCs or a T cell subset sorted from them (not recorded which). The DNA for the CDR3 is TGTGCCTGGAGGCCGAGGAACACTGAAGCTTTCTTT. Protein: CAWRPRNTEAFF.